This note documents a single T cell receptor (beta chain) sequence. Its antigen is not identified. The data originate from a study of shared clonotypes between healthy human individuals. Every immunoSEQ plate was one replicate of a subset's evenly spread DNA. Repertoires were generated with immunoSEQ multiplex PCR, while TCRdb's copy carries only in-frame clones and drops some. The data contain millions of clones, 85% to 95% of them singletons. The germline V and J ends were trimmed by 4 bases and 7 bases, with 14 bases remaining between them. Germline assignment: CDR1 SGHAT and CDR2 FQNNGV. The CDR3 consists of 14 residues. Study-wide points: Clonotype sharing among donors was expected to depend on sequencing depth.

Sequenced sample: naive CD4+ T cells sorted from blood. The subset denotes: CD45RA+ positively selected. V is TRBV11-2 and J is TRBJ2-1; D may be TRBD2 (5 bases). The receptor's source is a man in his late teens or twenties in good health. CDR3 region: CASSYARVANEQFF. The DNA for the CDR3 is TGTGCCAGCAGCTACGCGCGGGTGGCGAATGAGCAGTTCTTC.